This T cell receptor (beta chain) was sequenced for a study of shared clonotypes between healthy human individuals. The J segment lost 2 bases and the V segment lost 8 bases, leaving 14 bases of the junction unmatched. This CDR3 has 16 residues. Germline loops: CDR1 MNHEY, CDR2 SMNVEV (reference sequence). Study results and limitations: The rarefaction results pointed to incomplete sorted-subset sequencing despite large depth.

Worth noting for this clone: Its specificity is unknown.

The data were produced by immunoSEQ multiplex PCR, yet TCRdb's version contains in-frame clones alone and is incomplete. The repertoire holds about 1,900,000 clones, with roughly 95% as singletons. The naive CD8 population came from CD45RO-negative cells selected for CCR7, without terminally differentiated effector memory CD45RA+ cells. The study enrolled healthy HIV-negative adults without recent acute infections or vaccinations as donors. The sequenced material came from naive CD8+ T cells sorted from blood. The chain couples TRBV27 to TRBJ2-7, with 8 bases that match TRBD2. This TCR was sampled from a man younger than 35 in good health. CDR3 sequence reads: CASSPSSGSLTYEQYF. The CDR3 nucleotides read TGTGCCAGCTCCCCCAGCAGCGGGAGCCTTACCTACGAGCAGTACTTC.